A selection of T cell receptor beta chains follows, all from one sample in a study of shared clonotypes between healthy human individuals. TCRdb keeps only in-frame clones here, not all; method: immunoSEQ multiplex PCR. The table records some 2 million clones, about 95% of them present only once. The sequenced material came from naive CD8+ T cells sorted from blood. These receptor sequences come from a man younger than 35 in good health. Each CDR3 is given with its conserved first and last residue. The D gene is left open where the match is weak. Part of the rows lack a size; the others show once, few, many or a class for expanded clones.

CDR3aa: CASRPGEGTEAFF
CDR3nt: TGTGCCAGCAGGCCAGGGGAGGGGACTGAAGCTTTCTTT
v_gene: TRBV6-6
d_gene: NA
j_gene: TRBJ1-1
abundance: NA

CDR3aa: CASSLGRDQPQHF
CDR3nt: TGTGCCAGCAGCTTAGGCAGGGATCAGCCCCAGCATTTT
v_gene: TRBV7-9
d_gene: NA
j_gene: TRBJ1-5
abundance: NA

CDR3aa: CASSVVGGADEQYF
CDR3nt: TGTGCCAGCAGCGTAGTGGGGGGTGCCGACGAGCAGTACTTC
v_gene: TRBV9
d_gene: NA
j_gene: TRBJ2-7
abundance: NA

CDR3aa: CASSLFAEGRYEQYF
CDR3nt: TGTGCCAGCAGTCTTTTTGCGGAGGGGCGGTACGAGCAGTACTTC
v_gene: TRBV28
d_gene: NA
j_gene: TRBJ2-7
abundance: NA

CDR3aa: CASSLGSGSYEQYF
CDR3nt: TGTGCCAGCAGCTTGGGGAGCGGGAGCTACGAGCAGTACTTC
v_gene: TRBV5-4
d_gene: TRBD2
j_gene: TRBJ2-7
abundance: NA

CDR3aa: CASSVAGGVYNEQFF
CDR3nt: TGTGCCAGCAGCGTAGCGGGAGGCGTCTACAATGAGCAGTTCTTC
v_gene: TRBV9
d_gene: TRBD2
j_gene: TRBJ2-1
abundance: NA

CDR3aa: CASSLWGLNEQFF
CDR3nt: TGTGCCAGCAGCTTATGGGGTCTCAATGAGCAGTTCTTC
v_gene: TRBV13
d_gene: NA
j_gene: TRBJ2-1
abundance: NA

CDR3aa: CASSPTLGIYEQYF
CDR3nt: TGTGCCAGCAGCCCGACGTTGGGGATCTACGAGCAGTACTTC
v_gene: TRBV7-9
d_gene: NA
j_gene: TRBJ2-7
abundance: NA

CDR3aa: CASSPGGESTEAFF
CDR3nt: TGTGCCAGCAGCCCTGGGGGGGAGAGCACTGAAGCTTTCTTT
v_gene: TRBV28
d_gene: NA
j_gene: TRBJ1-1
abundance: NA

CDR3aa: CASSPQTDTQYF
CDR3nt: TGTGCCAGCAGTCCCCAAACAGATACGCAGTATTTT
v_gene: TRBV28
d_gene: NA
j_gene: TRBJ2-3
abundance: NA

CDR3aa: CASPRRFGGHNLNTGELFF
CDR3nt: TGTGCCAGTCCCAGGAGGTTCGGTGGACACAACTTGAACACCGGGGAGCTGTTTTTT
v_gene: TRBV21-1
d_gene: NA
j_gene: TRBJ2-2
abundance: NA

CDR3aa: CASSPRTANQPQHF
CDR3nt: TGTGCCAGCAGTCCCAGGACTGCCAATCAGCCCCAGCATTTT
v_gene: TRBV28
d_gene: NA
j_gene: TRBJ1-5
abundance: NA

CDR3aa: CASSENRAEGAGQPQHF
CDR3nt: TGCGCCAGCAGTGAAAACCGGGCCGAGGGAGCGGGGCAGCCCCAGCATTTT
v_gene: TRBV10-1
d_gene: NA
j_gene: TRBJ1-5
abundance: NA

CDR3aa: CASSLDRPMNTEAFF
CDR3nt: TGTGCCAGCAGTCTCGACAGGCCCATGAACACTGAAGCTTTCTTT
v_gene: TRBV27
d_gene: NA
j_gene: TRBJ1-1
abundance: NA

CDR3aa: CASSLGAAGTNTEAFF
CDR3nt: TGTGCCAGCAGCTTAGGGGCGGCAGGGACGAACACTGAAGCTTTCTTT
v_gene: TRBV7-6
d_gene: NA
j_gene: TRBJ1-1
abundance: once

CDR3aa: CASSQGFGTAYEQYF
CDR3nt: TGCGCCAGCAGCCAAGGATTCGGGACAGCATACGAGCAGTACTTC
v_gene: TRBV4-1
d_gene: TRBD1
j_gene: TRBJ2-7
abundance: NA

CDR3aa: CASSAGTGNGYTF
CDR3nt: TGTGCCAGTAGTGCCGGGACAGGGAACGGCTACACCTTC
v_gene: TRBV19
d_gene: TRBD1
j_gene: TRBJ1-2
abundance: NA

CDR3aa: CASSDSDLTEQFF
CDR3nt: TGTGCCAGCAGTGATTCGGACTTGACGGAGCAGTTCTTC
v_gene: TRBV2
d_gene: NA
j_gene: TRBJ2-1
abundance: NA

CDR3aa: CASSPGTEEAFF
CDR3nt: TGTGCCAGCAGCCCTGGGACAGAAGAAGCTTTCTTT
v_gene: TRBV13
d_gene: TRBD1
j_gene: TRBJ1-1
abundance: NA

CDR3aa: CASSYSTGRLAWELFF
CDR3nt: TGTGCCAGCAGTTACTCGACCGGGCGGCTCGCCTGGGAGCTGTTTTTT
v_gene: TRBV6-5
d_gene: NA
j_gene: TRBJ2-2
abundance: NA